What follows describes a single TCR beta chain. Its specificity is unknown. Given the absence of the conserved phenylalanine or tryptophan at the CDR3 end, a read error is likely. Germline-derived CDR1 and CDR2 are SGHNT and YENEEA. The CDR3 loop spans 15 amino acids. The sample originates from a study of tumor-infiltrating lymphocytes in primary liver carcinoma. Both blood RNA, taken from unsorted whole blood, and germline DNA were extracted. General study findings and limits: In tumor-adjacent and tumor-blood pairs, overlap was lower than in tumor region pairs.

Starting from approximately 500 ng of total RNA, TCR beta cDNA was produced with a primer in the constant region. A slightly modified ARM-PCR protocol with three nested multiplex PCR rounds produced these TCR beta libraries. Two initial PCR rounds of about 11 cycles each paired TRBV1-TRBV30 forward primers with a C-beta reverse primer. One entry per CDR3 protein results from TCRdb running MiXCR on the multiplex PCR reads. The data show about 200,000 distinct CDR3 sequences, about 61% seen once. The chain couples TRBV11-3 to TRBJ2-3; tentative D call: TRBD1 (6 bases). The receptor's source is a woman in her sixties with primary liver carcinoma and hepatitis B virus infection. The sequenced sample consisted of peripheral blood. The CDR3 region is CAISQGKGTTVTQYL. Written as DNA, the CDR3 is TGTGCCATCAGCCAGGGGAAGGGGACCACAGTTACGCAGTATCTT.